The 10 T cell receptor beta chains listed next were all sequenced from one sample in a study of blood T cells in healthy people across ages. Primers used in a second PCR of roughly 6 to 11 cycles were a sample-barcoded 5' primer and a J-beta primer mix. TCRdb reprocessed the 5' RACE reads via MiXCR and lists one record per CDR3 protein. The table includes about 2 million distinct CDR3 sequences, around half detected once. The sequencing input was blood. The receptor source for this set is a woman between 40 and 55 years old in good health.

The chain couples TRBV11-1 to TRBJ2-3, with TRBD2 identical over 9 bases. Germline CDR1 SGHAT, CDR2 FQDESV (reference sequence). The V and J ends lost 4 bases and 4 bases, in that order; junction bases with no gene match: 15. The CDR3 sequence is 18 residues long. The CDR3 loop reads CASSSVAGAVGKADTQYF. CDR3 sequence (DNA): TGTGCCAGCAGCTCCGTAGCGGGGGCCGTGGGAAAGGCAGATACGCAGTATTTT.

This clonotype was detected a few times. CDR3 bases: TGCGCCAGCTCGACACAGGGGGAGCTGGGTCAGCCCCAGCATTTT. Amino acid sequence: CASSTQGELGQPQHF. The chain links TRBV5-1 to TRBJ1-5; 8 nucleotides agree with TRBD1. Germline V lookup: CDR1 SGHRS, CDR2 YFSETQ. The CDR3 extends over 15 amino acids. Unmatched junction bases numbered 12, after V lost 7 bases and J lost 6 bases.

Ten or more counts support this clonotype. This chain joins TRBV3-1 and TRBJ2-7, with 10 bases lining up with TRBD2. This CDR3 is built from 16 residues. The V gene end was trimmed by 4 bases and the J gene end by 0 bases; junction bases not matched to a gene: 6. Germline CDR1 reads LGHDT; CDR2 reads YNNKEL (reference sequence). The CDR3 spells CASSRSSGGTSYEQYF. Here the CDR3 DNA reads TGTGCCAGCAGCCGAAGTAGCGGGGGGACCTCCTACGAGCAGTACTTC.

The gene calls are TRBV3-1 and TRBJ2-1; tentatively, D is TRBD1 (6 bases). The CDR3 runs to 14 residues. Germline V gene lookup returns CDR1 LGHDT and CDR2 YNNKEL (reference sequence). The V end lost 0 bases, the J end lost 10 bases, and 13 bases lay between the germline ends. The CDR3 here is CASSQEAGESEQFF. Written as DNA, the CDR3 is TGTGCCAGCAGCCAAGAGGCAGGGGAAAGCGAGCAGTTCTTC.

J is TRBJ2-7 and V is TRBV11-2, with 9 bases identical to TRBD1. Germline CDR1 reads SGHAT; CDR2 reads FQNNGV. The CDR3 has 16 amino acids. Trimming took 0 bases from V and 3 from J; bases not matched to a gene: 6. DNA of the CDR3: TGTGCCAGCAGCTTAGAGTGGGACAGGGCCCACTACGAGCAGTACTTC. Its protein product is CASSLEWDRAHYEQYF.

This clonotype was picked up a small number of times. The gene calls are TRBV4-1 and TRBJ2-6, with D uncertain. Trimming took 3 bases from V and 1 from J, leaving 7 bases between them. CDR1 is MGHRA and CDR2 is YSYEKL in the germline V gene. CDR3 size: 15 residues. In DNA, the CDR3 is TGCGCCAGCAGCCATGTCATTTCTGGGGCCAACGTCCTGACTTTC. Its translation is CASSHVISGANVLTF.

The rearrangement links TRBV7-6 to TRBJ1-5, with D possibly matching TRBD1 (5 bases). CDR1 is SGHVS, CDR2 FNYEAQ, per germline. This CDR3 spans 19 amino acids. Trimming took 1 base from V and 0 from J, leaving 19 bases between them. The CDR3: CASSLVPQDGRNSNQPQHF. The CDR3, as DNA: TGTGCCAGCAGCTTAGTACCACAGGACGGCAGAAATAGCAATCAGCCCCAGCATTTT.

V is TRBV29-1 and J is TRBJ2-1; the D is unclear. The J call may be wrong; the DNA end is better matched by TRBJ2-7. This CDR3 contains 16 residues. Germline CDR1 and CDR2: SQVTM and ANQGSEA. The CDR3 sequence: CSVEASATLSYNEQYF. As DNA, the CDR3 is TGCAGCGTTGAAGCGTCAGCAACCCTCTCCTACAATGAGCAGTACTTC.

The count of this clonotype is one. The rearrangement joins TRBV9 to TRBJ2-3; D uncertain. The germline gives CDR1 SGDLS, CDR2 YYNGEE. The CDR3 length is 16 residues. V was cut by 0 bases and J by 3 bases, with 14 bases left in between. CDR3 sequence reads: CASSVGGLSLTDTQYF. In DNA, the CDR3 is TGTGCCAGCAGCGTAGGGGGTTTGAGTTTGACAGATACGCAGTATTTT. Using reference TRBV9 and TRBJ2-3 for the parts outside the CDR3, the full variable domain is DSGVTQTPKHLITATGQRVTLRCSPRSGDLSVYWYQQSLDQGLQFLIQYYNGEERAKGNILERFSAQQFPDLHSELNLSSLELGDSALYFCASSVGGLSLTDTQYFGPGTRLTVL.

The chain joins TRBV7-2 to TRBJ1-6; 9 nucleotides agree with TRBD1. The germline V gene has CDR1 SGHTA and CDR2 FQGNSA. The V and J ends lost 5 bases and 10 bases, in that order; junction bases with no gene match: 18. The CDR3 sequence is 18 residues long. CDR3: CASSPQGAMGLRESPLHF. The CDR3 region has the DNA TGTGCCAGCAGCCCACAGGGGGCAATGGGCCTACGAGAATCACCCCTCCACTTT.